A single sample gave rise to the 6 T cell receptor beta chains below, sequenced in a study of graft-versus-host responses after intestinal transplantation. This table comes from immunoSEQ multiplex PCR, and its TCRdb copy is limited to in-frame clones, with some not included. The repertoire consists of under 40,000 clones, with about 93% occurring once and the leading ten covering 0.76%. Sequencing used PBMCs, obtained 16 days after intestinal transplant. Every receptor here comes from a human patient who received an intestinal transplant, so some T cells may come from the graft donor.

The rearrangement links TRBV4-3 to TRBJ2-1; no definite D call. CDR1 and CDR2 (germline): LGHNA, YSLEER. The CDR3 has 14 residues. Trimming took 4 bases from V and 2 from J, leaving 9 bases between them. CDR3 sequence: CASSPPDTYNEQFF. The DNA for the CDR3 is TGCGCCAGCAGCCCTCCGGATACCTACAATGAGCAGTTCTTC.

The genes are TRBV2 and TRBJ1-5; perhaps TRBD1 as D (6 bases). In germline, CDR1 is SNHLY, CDR2 FYNNEI. V dropped 7 bases and J dropped 0 bases, with 10 bases sitting between them. The CDR3 consists of 14 residues. CDR3: CASNRADSNQPQHF. CDR3 coding DNA: TGTGCCAGCAACAGGGCCGATAGCAATCAGCCCCAGCATTTT.

This CDR3 reads CASSQDPARTGRYEQYF. The CDR3 region has the DNA TGCGCCAGCAGCCAAGACCCCGCGAGGACAGGGCGGTACGAGCAGTACTTC. The V and J genes are TRBV4-1 and TRBJ2-7, with 8 bases lining up with TRBD1. The CDR3 covers 17 residues. Unmatched junction bases numbered 11, after V lost 0 bases and J lost 4 bases. Germline CDR1 is MGHRA and CDR2 is YSYEKL.

This sequence joins TRBV28 and TRBJ2-1, with D perhaps TRBD1 or TRBD2 (7 bases each). The germline gives CDR1 MDHEN, CDR2 SYDVKM. CDR3 length: 15 amino acids. The V end was cut by 6 bases, the J end by 6 bases, with 18 bases between. CDR3 loop: CASRVGPRGGNEQFF. In DNA, the CDR3 is TGTGCCAGCAGGGTGGGACCCAGGGGGGGCAATGAGCAGTTCTTC.

This rearrangement joins TRBV28 to TRBJ2-7; TRBD2 agrees at 7 bases. The CDR3 length is 13 residues. The ends lost 7 bases at V and 5 bases at J; junction bases unmatched: 8. Germline V lookup: CDR1 MDHEN, CDR2 SYDVKM. CDR3 region: CASTRGVRNEQYF. The CDR3 DNA sequence: TGTGCCAGCACCCGGGGGGTGAGGAACGAGCAGTACTTC. Together with reference TRBV28 and TRBJ2-7, the CDR3 gives the full variable domain: DVKVTQSSRYLVKRTGEKVFLECVQDMDHENMFWYRQDPGLGLRLIYFSYDVKMKEKGDIPEGYSVSREKKERFSLILESASTNQTSMYLCASTRGVRNEQYFGPGTRLTVT.

This chain joins TRBV29-1 and TRBJ1-3, with TRBD1 as a possible D gene (5 bases). Germline loops: CDR1 SQVTM, CDR2 ANQGSEA. This CDR3 has 15 residues. The germline V and J ends were trimmed by 6 bases and 0 bases, with 15 bases remaining between them. CDR3 sequence reads: CSVRGVPLSGNTIYF. DNA of the CDR3: TGCAGCGTCAGAGGGGTACCCCTCTCTGGAAACACCATATATTTT.